This T cell receptor beta chain was recovered during a study of shared clonotypes between healthy human individuals. Terminally differentiated effector memory CD45RA+ cells were excluded from the naive CD8 cells, which were CD45RO-negative and positively selected for CCR7. The method was immunoSEQ multiplex PCR; TCRdb's version includes in-frame clones alone and lacks a portion of them. The data show around 2,000,000 clones, roughly 94% seen once. The TCR sequence derives from a man younger than 35 in good health. Sequencing used naive CD8+ T cells sorted from blood.

The CDR3 nucleotides read TGTGCCAGCAGCTCCTGGGAGGAGGGTATCTACGAGCAGTACTTC. Its protein is CASSSWEEGIYEQYF. This chain links TRBV7-9 with TRBJ2-7; a possible D gene is TRBD2 (6 bases). CDR3 length equals 15 residues. Germline values: CDR1 SEHNR, CDR2 FQNEAQ (reference sequence). Trimming took 4 bases from V and 3 from J, leaving 16 bases between them.